The TCR beta chain described here comes from a study of T cell responses to AZD1222 COVID-19 vaccine. Germline-derived CDR1 and CDR2 are MGHDK and SYGVNS. The CDR3 consists of 13 residues. V lost 1 base and J 4 bases, leaving 7 bases between the germline ends. Assay: immunoSEQ multiplex PCR; the TCRdb copy retains only in-frame clones and omits some. The sample records tens of thousands of clones, 60% to 85% being singletons. This chain links TRBV25-1 with TRBJ2-5, with D tentatively TRBD2 (5 bases). This receptor was obtained from an adult in good health. The sequences come from peripheral blood, collected on day 0 of AZD1222 vaccination. This CDR3 is CASSESGRETQYF. CDR3 DNA: TGTGCCAGCAGTGAATCTGGGAGAGAGACCCAGTACTTC.